These 20 T cell receptor beta chains were all obtained from the same sample, sequenced in a study of early T cells in non-severe SARS-CoV-2 infection. One entry per CDR3 protein results from TCRdb running MiXCR on the 5' RACE reads. The sample shows about 37,000 distinct CDR3 sequences, 5.4% of them seen only once. Sequenced material: whole blood, taken at baseline. These receptors came from an adult who was a healthcare worker with PCR-confirmed SARS-CoV-2 infection or an uninfected control (not recorded which).

The sample holds a few counts of this clonotype. V gene TRBV3-1 combines with J gene TRBJ1-2; D perhaps matches TRBD1 (5 bases). Germline V CDR1 and CDR2: LGHDT, YNNKEL (reference sequence). Trimming took 3 bases from V and 7 from J, leaving 21 bases between them. This CDR3 has 16 residues. CDR3 loop: CASSQQHNRGAAGYTF. The CDR3 coding sequence is TGTGCCAGCAGCCAGCAGCACAATCGAGGGGCGGCTGGCTACACCTTC.

This clonotype was observed at least ten times. This chain connects TRBV28 to TRBJ2-5, with 14 bases lining up with TRBD2. This CDR3 contains 14 residues. Trimming at V came to 7 bases and at J to 7 bases, leaving 5 bases not matched to a gene. The germline V gene encodes CDR1 MDHEN and CDR2 SYDVKM. The CDR3: CASTGTSGSWTQYF. The CDR3 DNA is TGTGCCAGCACCGGGACTAGCGGGAGTTGGACCCAGTACTTC.

This clonotype came up many times. The genes are TRBV29-1 and TRBJ1-2; 7 nucleotides match TRBD1. Trimming took 2 bases from V and 3 from J; bases not matched to a gene: 6. The CDR3 runs 14 residues. CDR1 and CDR2 from the germline V gene are SQVTM and ANQGSEA. The CDR3 reads CSVETGQGDYGYTF. DNA for the CDR3: TGCAGCGTTGAAACGGGGCAGGGGGACTATGGCTACACCTTC. The entire variable domain, with the rest obtained from reference TRBV29-1 and TRBJ1-2, is as follows: SAVISQKPSRDICQRGTSLTIQCQVDSQVTMMFWYRQQPGQSLTLIATANQGSEATYESGFVIDKFPISRPNLTFSTLTVSNMSPEDSSIYLCSVETGQGDYGYTFGSGTRLTVV.

The chain recombines TRBV19 with TRBJ1-5, with D unclear. Germline assignment: CDR1 LNHDA and CDR2 SQIVND (reference sequence). This CDR3 is built from 14 residues. Trimming removed 7 bases at V and 1 base at J, with 11 bases between. DNA for the CDR3: TGTGCCAGTACCTTAATCGGCAGCAATCAGCCCCAGCATTTT. Translated: CASTLIGSNQPQHF.

This clonotype was observed many times. CDR3 nucleotides: TGTGCCAGTCGCGGGGACAATGAGCAGTTCTTC. This gives the protein CASRGDNEQFF. The genes are TRBV27 and TRBJ2-1, with D possibly TRBD2 on 6 matching bases. V was clipped by 9 bases and J by 5 bases, with 8 bases between them. The CDR3 extends over 11 amino acids. Looked up from germline, CDR1 is MNHEY and CDR2 is SMNVEV (reference sequence).

This clonotype has at least ten counts. The chain has TRBV5-1 and TRBJ1-1, with 10 positions matching TRBD1. The CDR3 is 16 amino acids. Per germline, CDR1 SGHRS and CDR2 YFSETQ. The V and J ends lost 4 bases and 0 bases, in that order; junction bases with no gene match: 6. CDR3 bases: TGCGCCAGCAGCGTAGGGACAGGGGCAATGAACACTGAAGCTTTCTTT. This codes for CASSVGTGAMNTEAFF. Filled out from reference TRBV5-1 and TRBJ1-1, the complete variable domain reads KAGVTQTPRYLIKTRGQQVTLSCSPISGHRSVSWYQQTPGQGLQFLFEYFSETQRNKGNFPGRFSGRQFSNSRSEMNVSTLELGDSALYLCASSVGTGAMNTEAFFGQGTRLTVV.

The chain couples TRBV6-1 to TRBJ2-1; no clear D. Germline CDR1 MNHNS, CDR2 SASEGT. This CDR3 is 11 amino acids long. Trimming removed 4 bases from V and 8 bases from J, with 6 bases in between. The CDR3 loop reads CASSALYEQFF. DNA for the CDR3: TGTGCCAGCAGTGCATTATATGAGCAGTTCTTC.

The V gene is TRBV5-6, the J gene TRBJ2-5; 8 nucleotides match TRBD2. There are 15 residues in the CDR3. The germline gives CDR1 SGHDT, CDR2 YYEEEE. The V gene end was trimmed by 1 base and the J gene end by 2 bases; junction bases not matched to a gene: 4. CDR3 amino acids: CASSLSSGTQETQYF. In nucleotides, the CDR3 is TGTGCCAGCAGCTTGAGTAGCGGGACACAAGAGACCCAGTACTTC.

In its sample, this clonotype was seen many times. V usage is TRBV20-1 and J usage is TRBJ1-2; unclear D gene. Germline lookup yields CDR1 DFQATT and CDR2 SNEGSKA (reference sequence). The CDR3 has 14 residues. Trimming took 0 bases from V and 0 from J, leaving 8 bases between them. The CDR3 loop is CSARESGTNYGYTF. CDR3 bases: TGCAGTGCTAGAGAATCTGGGACTAACTATGGCTACACCTTC.

This clonotype came up many times. The gene calls are TRBV5-1 and TRBJ1-6; the D is unclear. Germline values: CDR1 SGHRS, CDR2 YFSETQ. CDR3 size: 16 residues. Deletions cut 0 bases from V and 9 bases from J, with 16 bases between. CDR3 bases: TGCGCCAGCAGCTTGGAAGGGAAAAAGCCCAGTTCACCCCTCCACTTT. This gives the protein CASSLEGKKPSSPLHF. Filled out from reference TRBV5-1 and TRBJ1-6, the complete variable domain reads KAGVTQTPRYLIKTRGQQVTLSCSPISGHRSVSWYQQTPGQGLQFLFEYFSETQRNKGNFPGRFSGRQFSNSRSEMNVSTLELGDSALYLCASSLEGKKPSSPLHFGNGTRLTVT.

This clonotype appeared many times. This chain joins TRBV19 and TRBJ1-4; a possible D gene is TRBD1 (5 bases). CDR1 and CDR2 from the germline V gene are LNHDA and SQIVND (reference sequence). Between the trimmed V and J ends, which lost 7 bases and 7 bases, there was a span of 13 bases. The CDR3 runs to 13 residues. CDR3 region: CASIGGTSEKLFF. The CDR3 DNA sequence: TGTGCCAGTATCGGGGGAACGAGTGAAAAACTGTTTTTT.

Ten or more counts support this clonotype. The chain is built from TRBV5-1 and TRBJ2-3; D is tentatively TRBD1 or TRBD2 (5 bases each). The CDR3 is 15 amino acids. V lost 7 bases and J lost 0, with 15 bases in between. Per germline, CDR1 SGHRS and CDR2 YFSETQ. CDR3 DNA sequence: TGCGCCAGCTCCACGGGACGGTCTAGCACAGATACGCAGTATTTT. Residues: CASSTGRSSTDTQYF.

This clonotype was seen many times. The chain recombines TRBV11-2 with TRBJ2-1; D perhaps matches TRBD1 (6 bases). Germline loops: CDR1 SGHAT, CDR2 FQNNGV. Trimming removed 5 bases from V and 6 bases from J, with 17 bases in between. This CDR3 contains 15 residues. The CDR3 DNA reads as TGTGCCAGCAGCCTCCGACAAAGGGGGTCCAATGAGCAGTTCTTC. Protein sequence: CASSLRQRGSNEQFF.

This clonotype was seen repeatedly, ten times or more. V usage is TRBV19 and J usage is TRBJ2-7; 9 bases are a match to TRBD1. The germline V gene has CDR1 LNHDA and CDR2 SQIVND (reference sequence). Trimming cost V 7 bases and J 1 base; bases outside gene matches: 14. The CDR3 runs 17 residues. The CDR3 DNA is TGTGCCAGTACCTCCCCCGGGACAGGGCGCCGATCCTACGAGCAGTACTTC. The encoded protein is CASTSPGTGRRSYEQYF.

This clonotype was detected many times. Here the CDR3 reads CASTASRGLLMNTEAFF. CDR3 in DNA: TGCGCCAGCACCGCTAGCAGGGGGCTGCTGATGAACACTGAAGCTTTCTTT. This chain connects TRBV10-2 to TRBJ1-1; TRBD1 matches at 8 bases. Trimming removed 7 bases from V and 0 bases from J; junction bases left unmatched: 13. The germline CDR1 and CDR2 sequences are WSHSY and SAAADI. The CDR3 contains 17 residues.

This clonotype occurred many times. The gene calls are TRBV20-1 and TRBJ2-7, with D possibly matching TRBD1 (6 bases). Germline-derived CDR1 and CDR2 are DFQATT and SNEGSKA (reference sequence). CDR3 length: 13 residues. The ends were cut back, 4 bases at V and 7 bases at J, with 17 bases in the middle. The CDR3 DNA follows: TGCAGTGCTAAGGGCTCAGGGGTGTGGGAGCAGTACGTC. It encodes CSAKGSGVWEQYV.

This clonotype occurred a few times. The rearrangement uses TRBV29-1 and TRBJ2-3; D is perhaps TRBD1 (5 bases). The germline CDR1 and CDR2 sequences are SQVTM and ANQGSEA. This CDR3 is built from 12 residues. V dropped 7 bases and J dropped 8 bases, with 16 bases sitting between them. The CDR3 bases are TGCAGCGCTGACAGCACCCTTAGTACGCAGTATTTT. Protein product: CSADSTLSTQYF.

The chain carries TRBV11-3 and TRBJ2-7; 9 bases map to TRBD2. The CDR3 contains 24 residues. The germline CDR1 and CDR2 sequences are SGHNT and YENEEA. V was pared by 3 bases and J by 4 bases, with 34 bases of the junction left unmatched. The CDR3 sequence: CASSLIAGVLTSFGDWCHTYEQYV. As DNA, the CDR3 is TGTGCCAGCAGCTTGATAGCGGGAGTGTTAACCTCCTTCGGTGATTGGTGTCATACTTACGAGCAGTACGTC.

This clonotype was observed many times. The V gene is TRBV30, the J gene TRBJ2-1; TRBD2 agrees at 8 bases. The germline gives CDR1 GTSNPN, CDR2 SVGIG (reference sequence). With V trimmed by 3 bases and J by 7 bases, 11 bases remained unmatched. The CDR3 is 15 amino acids. CDR3 loop: CAWRERELRINEQFF. The CDR3 DNA follows: TGTGCCTGGAGGGAGCGGGAGTTGAGGATTAATGAGCAGTTCTTC. The full variable domain, with the rest looked up from reference TRBV30 and TRBJ2-1, is SQTIHQWPATLVQPVGSPLSLECTVEGTSNPNLYWYRQAAGRGLQLLFYSVGIGQISSEVPQNLSASRPQDRQFILSSKKLLLSDSGFYLCAWRERELRINEQFFGPGTRLTVL.

The table lists this clonotype with many counts. The V and J genes are TRBV12-3 or TRBV12-4 and TRBJ2-7; possible D gene TRBD1, 6 bases. V was clipped by 7 bases and J by 2 bases, with 18 bases between them. The CDR3 length is 15 residues. The CDR3, as DNA: TGTGCCAGCACTTACGGACAGCCCCTTACCTACGAGCAGTACTTC. Translating gives CASTYGQPLTYEQYF.